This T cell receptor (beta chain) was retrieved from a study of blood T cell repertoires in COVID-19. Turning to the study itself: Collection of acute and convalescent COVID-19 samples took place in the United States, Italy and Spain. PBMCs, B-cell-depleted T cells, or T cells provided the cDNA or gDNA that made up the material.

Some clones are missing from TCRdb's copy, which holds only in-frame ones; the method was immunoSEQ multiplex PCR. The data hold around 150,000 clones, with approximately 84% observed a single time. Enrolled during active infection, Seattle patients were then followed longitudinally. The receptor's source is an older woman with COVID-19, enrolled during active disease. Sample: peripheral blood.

The CDR3 is CASSRARANTGELFF. The CDR3 DNA reads as TGTGCCAGTAGTCGGGCCAGGGCTAACACCGGGGAGCTGTTTTTT. The chain couples TRBV19 to TRBJ2-2; possibly TRBD1 for D (5 bases). CDR1 and CDR2 (germline): LNHDA, SQIVND (reference sequence). V lost 5 bases and J 2 bases, leaving 12 bases between the germline ends. The CDR3 is 15 amino acids.